Presented here are 14 T cell receptor beta chains from one specimen sequenced in a study of identical twins. In TCRdb, the 5' RACE reads were re-called with MiXCR into one record per CDR3 protein. Of 1.5 million or so distinct CDR3 sequences detected, about 31% appear once; the ten largest clones hold about 0.3%. The sequenced material came from cord blood. Source of these receptors: a newborn girl in good health.

This clonotype was counted a few times. The V call is TRBV11-2, the J call TRBJ2-4; no clear D. TRBJ2-7 explains the end of the DNA better; the J call may be wrong. CDR3 length: 15 residues. CDR1 is SGHAT, CDR2 FQNNGV, per germline. The CDR3 reads CASSSGTVRSYEQYF. The CDR3 bases are TGTGCCAGCAGCTCGGGCACCGTTAGATCCTACGAGCAGTACTTC.

The V and J genes are TRBV5-4 and TRBJ2-3, with 7 bases matching TRBD1. The germline gives CDR1 SGHNT, CDR2 YYREEE (reference sequence). J lost 1 base, V lost 1 base, and 3 bases had no gene match. The CDR3 runs to 15 residues. This CDR3 reads CASSLQGQRTDTQYF. CDR3 in DNA: TGTGCCAGCAGCTTGCAGGGACAGCGCACAGATACGCAGTATTTT.

This clonotype was counted only a few times. The CDR3 reads CASSQSSHPDEQFF. The CDR3, as DNA: TGCGCCAGCAGTCAATCATCCCACCCCGATGAGCAGTTCTTC. The chain links TRBV23-1 to TRBJ2-1; D is unresolved. TRBV23-1 is annotated as an ORF whose role is uncertain. V lost 0 bases and J 8 bases, leaving 11 bases between the germline ends. This CDR3 comprises 14 residues.

This clonotype came up once. This is likely a read error, given that the CDR3 carries no conserved phenylalanine or tryptophan at its end. The chain carries TRBV10-3 and TRBJ2-1, with TRBD2 matching over 7 bases. V shed 2 bases and J 4 bases; nucleotides not matched to a gene: 5. The CDR3 loop spans 15 amino acids. CDR1 is ENHRY and CDR2 is SYGVKD in the germline V gene. CDR3 in DNA: TGTGCCATCAGTGAGAGGACTAGGCGTTACAATGAGCAGTTCTCC. This codes for CAISERTRRYNEQFS.

This clonotype was seen a handful of times. This rearrangement joins TRBV9 to TRBJ1-1, with D perhaps TRBD1 (6 bases). The ends were cut back, 2 bases at V and 0 bases at J, with 17 bases in the middle. From germline, CDR1 is SGDLS and CDR2 YYNGEE. This CDR3 is 17 amino acids long. This chain's CDR3 is CASSVGYGGALNTEAFF. The CDR3 coding sequence is TGTGCCAGCAGCGTCGGCTATGGGGGGGCGCTGAACACTGAAGCTTTCTTT.

The chain employs TRBV7-2 and TRBJ1-6; D possibly corresponds to TRBD1 (6 bases). Per germline, CDR1 SGHTA and CDR2 FQGNSA. The germline V and J ends were trimmed by 3 bases and 8 bases, with 14 bases remaining between them. This CDR3 has 15 residues. The CDR3 region has the DNA TGTGCCAGCAGCTTCCACAGGGACGGGGATTCACCCCTCCACTTT. Protein product: CASSFHRDGDSPLHF.

This clonotype has just a few counts. The rearrangement joins TRBV29-1 to TRBJ1-1; D gene uncertain. Germline V gene lookup returns CDR1 SQVTM and CDR2 ANQGSEA. The CDR3 consists of 12 residues. Trimming took off 6 bases at V and 8 bases at J, with 16 bases between the two ends. Here the CDR3 DNA reads TGCAGCGTACAAACGGGTTCTGCGGAAGCTTTCTTT. It encodes CSVQTGSAEAFF.

The chain is built from TRBV11-2 and TRBJ2-5; the D gene could be TRBD1 or TRBD2 (5 bases each). The CDR3 has 16 amino acids. Trimming left V 1 base short and J 0 bases short, with 12 bases between. Germline V gene data show CDR1 as SGHAT and CDR2 as FQNNGV. In nucleotides, the CDR3 is TGTGCCAGCAGCTTAGGGGGGTTCACGTACCAAGAGACCCAGTACTTC. This codes for CASSLGGFTYQETQYF.

The V and J genes are TRBV7-9 and TRBJ2-3, with 13 bases lining up with TRBD2. The V segment lost 5 bases and the J segment 7 bases; nucleotides outside the gene matches: 6. CDR3 length: 15 residues. Germline V gene sequence: CDR1 SEHNR, CDR2 FQNEAQ (reference sequence). CDR3 loop: CASSRTSGSPHTQYF. For the CDR3, the DNA is TGTGCCAGCAGCCGGACTAGCGGGAGTCCTCATACGCAGTATTTT. The whole variable domain, filled in from reference TRBV7-9 and TRBJ2-3, reads DTGVSQNPRHKITKRGQNVTFRCDPISEHNRLYWYRQTLGQGPEFLTYFQNEAQLEKSRLLSDRFSAERPKGSFSTLEIQRTEQGDSAMYLCASSRTSGSPHTQYFGPGTRLTVL.

There are a few counts of this clonotype. The rearrangement joins TRBV12-3 or TRBV12-4 to TRBJ2-2, with 8 bases fitting TRBD2. The ends lost 5 bases at V and 4 bases at J; junction bases unmatched: 18. The CDR3 is made up of 19 amino acids. The CDR3 sequence: CASSNKGFSREAGTGELFF. The CDR3 region has the DNA TGTGCCAGCAGTAATAAAGGGTTCTCGCGGGAGGCAGGCACCGGGGAGCTGTTTTTT.

The table lists this clonotype with many counts. The V and J genes are TRBV6-1 and TRBJ2-5, with 10 bases aligning to TRBD2. The CDR3 sequence is 15 residues long. Germline CDR1 reads MNHNS; CDR2 reads SASEGT. V lost 5 bases to trimming and J lost 2 bases; unmatched junction nucleotides: 5. CDR3 loop: CASSPSGGRQETQYF. Here the CDR3 DNA reads TGTGCCAGCAGTCCTAGCGGGGGAAGACAAGAGACCCAGTACTTC.

This clonotype has just a few counts. The chain has TRBV5-1 and TRBJ2-3, with 8 bases matching TRBD2. V dropped 2 bases and J dropped 2; count of bases not matched to a gene: 10. This CDR3 is built from 17 residues. Germline lookup yields CDR1 SGHRS and CDR2 YFSETQ. This CDR3 reads CASSFLATSAVTDTQYF. The CDR3 DNA reads TGCGCCAGCAGCTTCCTGGCGACTAGCGCGGTCACAGATACGCAGTATTTT. Full variable domain (rest looked up from reference TRBV5-1 and TRBJ2-3): KAGVTQTPRYLIKTRGQQVTLSCSPISGHRSVSWYQQTPGQGLQFLFEYFSETQRNKGNFPGRFSGRQFSNSRSEMNVSTLELGDSALYLCASSFLATSAVTDTQYFGPGTRLTVL.

The chain employs TRBV13 and TRBJ2-1; 12 positions match TRBD2. Germline CDR1 and CDR2: PRHDT and FYEKMQ (reference sequence). V lost 5 bases and J lost 0; bases outside the gene matches: 5. This CDR3 comprises 17 residues. For the CDR3, the DNA is TGTGCCAGCAGCATCCTAGCGGGAGGGAGCTCCTACAATGAGCAGTTCTTC. Its protein is CASSILAGGSSYNEQFF.

This clonotype showed up many times. The chain carries TRBV5-1 and TRBJ2-3; D ambiguous. V was cut by 0 bases and J by 1 base, with 21 bases left in between. The CDR3 covers 19 residues. The germline gives CDR1 SGHRS, CDR2 YFSETQ. The CDR3 DNA follows: TGCGCCAGCAGCTTGGTAGGACCCCTCCGGGTTTCTGGCACAGATACGCAGTATTTT. Translating gives CASSLVGPLRVSGTDTQYF.